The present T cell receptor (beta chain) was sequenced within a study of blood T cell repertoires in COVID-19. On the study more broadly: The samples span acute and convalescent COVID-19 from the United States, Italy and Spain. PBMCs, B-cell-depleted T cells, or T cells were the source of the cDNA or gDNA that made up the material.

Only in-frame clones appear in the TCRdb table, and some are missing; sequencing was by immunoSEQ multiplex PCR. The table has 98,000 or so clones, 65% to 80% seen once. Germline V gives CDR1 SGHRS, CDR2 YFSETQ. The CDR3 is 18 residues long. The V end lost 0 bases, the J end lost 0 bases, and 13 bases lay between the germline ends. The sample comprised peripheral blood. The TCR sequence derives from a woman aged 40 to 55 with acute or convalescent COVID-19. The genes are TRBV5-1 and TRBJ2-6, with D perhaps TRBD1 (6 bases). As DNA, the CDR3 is TGCGCCAGCAGCTTGGAACAGGGAATAGCCTCTGGGGCCAACGTCCTGACTTTC. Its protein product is CASSLEQGIASGANVLTF.